This paragraph covers one TCR beta chain sequence. Germline V CDR1 and CDR2: PRHDT, FYEKMQ (reference sequence). Trimming took 0 bases from V and 1 from J, leaving 10 bases between them. This CDR3 contains 15 residues. Repertoires were generated with immunoSEQ multiplex PCR, while TCRdb's copy carries only in-frame clones and drops some. Among 500,000 to 750,000 clones listed, around 87% were seen once. This entry comes from a study of shared T cell receptors in the human thymus. The same sample was also used in a study of human thymus T cells.

This receptor was obtained from a boy younger than two with a congenital heart defect. The rearrangement joins TRBV13 to TRBJ2-7; possible D gene TRBD1, 5 bases. Sequenced sample: thymocytes. The CDR3 DNA follows: TGTGCCAGCAGCTTAGGCGGCCCAGGGTCCTACGAGCAGTACTTC. Its translation: CASSLGGPGSYEQYF.